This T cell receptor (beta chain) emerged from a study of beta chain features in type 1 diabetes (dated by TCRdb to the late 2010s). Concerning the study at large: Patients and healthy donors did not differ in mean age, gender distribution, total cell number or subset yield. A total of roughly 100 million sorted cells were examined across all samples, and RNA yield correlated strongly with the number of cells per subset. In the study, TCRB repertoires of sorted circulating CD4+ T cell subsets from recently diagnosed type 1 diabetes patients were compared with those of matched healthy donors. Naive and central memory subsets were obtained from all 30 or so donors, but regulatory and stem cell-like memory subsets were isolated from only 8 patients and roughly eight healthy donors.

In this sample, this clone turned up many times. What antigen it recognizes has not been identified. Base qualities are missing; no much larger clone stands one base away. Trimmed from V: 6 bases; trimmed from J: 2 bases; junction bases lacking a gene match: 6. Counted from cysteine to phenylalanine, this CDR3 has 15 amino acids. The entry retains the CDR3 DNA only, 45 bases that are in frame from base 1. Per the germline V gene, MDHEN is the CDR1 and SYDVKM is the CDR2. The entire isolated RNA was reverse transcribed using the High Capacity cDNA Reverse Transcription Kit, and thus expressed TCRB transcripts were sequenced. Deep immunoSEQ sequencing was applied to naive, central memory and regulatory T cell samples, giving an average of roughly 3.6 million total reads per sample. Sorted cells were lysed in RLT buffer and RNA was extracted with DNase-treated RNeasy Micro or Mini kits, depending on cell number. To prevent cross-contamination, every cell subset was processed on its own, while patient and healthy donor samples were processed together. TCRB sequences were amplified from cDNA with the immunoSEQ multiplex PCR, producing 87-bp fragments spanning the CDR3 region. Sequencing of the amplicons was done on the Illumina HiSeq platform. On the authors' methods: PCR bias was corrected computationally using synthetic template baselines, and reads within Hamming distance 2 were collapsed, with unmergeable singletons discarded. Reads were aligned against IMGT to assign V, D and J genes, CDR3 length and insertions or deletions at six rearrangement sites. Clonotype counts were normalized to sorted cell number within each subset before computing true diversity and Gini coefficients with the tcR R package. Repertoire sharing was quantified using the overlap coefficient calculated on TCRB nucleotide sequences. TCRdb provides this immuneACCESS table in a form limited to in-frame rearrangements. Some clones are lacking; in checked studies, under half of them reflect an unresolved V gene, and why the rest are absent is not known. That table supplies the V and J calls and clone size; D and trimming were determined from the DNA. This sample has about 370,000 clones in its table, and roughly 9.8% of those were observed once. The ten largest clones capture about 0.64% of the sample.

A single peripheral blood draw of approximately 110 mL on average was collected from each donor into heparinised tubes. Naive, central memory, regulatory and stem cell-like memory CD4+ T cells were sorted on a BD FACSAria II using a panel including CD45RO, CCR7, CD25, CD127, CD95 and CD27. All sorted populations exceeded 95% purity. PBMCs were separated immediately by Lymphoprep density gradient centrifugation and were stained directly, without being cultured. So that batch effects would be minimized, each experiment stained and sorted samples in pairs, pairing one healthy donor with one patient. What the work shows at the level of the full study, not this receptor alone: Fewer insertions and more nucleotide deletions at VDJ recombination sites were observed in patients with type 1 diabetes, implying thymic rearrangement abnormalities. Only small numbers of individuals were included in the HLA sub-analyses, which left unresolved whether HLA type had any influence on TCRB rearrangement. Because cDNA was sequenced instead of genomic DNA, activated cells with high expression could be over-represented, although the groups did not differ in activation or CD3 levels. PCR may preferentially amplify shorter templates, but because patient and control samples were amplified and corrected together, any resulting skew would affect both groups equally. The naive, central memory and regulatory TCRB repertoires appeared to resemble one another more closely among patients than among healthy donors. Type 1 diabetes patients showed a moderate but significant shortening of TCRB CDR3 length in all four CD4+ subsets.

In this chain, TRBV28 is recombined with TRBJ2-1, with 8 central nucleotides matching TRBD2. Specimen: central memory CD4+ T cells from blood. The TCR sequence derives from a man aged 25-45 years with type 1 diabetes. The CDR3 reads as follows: CASRPAGAAYNEQFF. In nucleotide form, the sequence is TGTGCCAGCAGGCCAGCGGGAGCCGCCTACAATGAGCAGTTCTTC.